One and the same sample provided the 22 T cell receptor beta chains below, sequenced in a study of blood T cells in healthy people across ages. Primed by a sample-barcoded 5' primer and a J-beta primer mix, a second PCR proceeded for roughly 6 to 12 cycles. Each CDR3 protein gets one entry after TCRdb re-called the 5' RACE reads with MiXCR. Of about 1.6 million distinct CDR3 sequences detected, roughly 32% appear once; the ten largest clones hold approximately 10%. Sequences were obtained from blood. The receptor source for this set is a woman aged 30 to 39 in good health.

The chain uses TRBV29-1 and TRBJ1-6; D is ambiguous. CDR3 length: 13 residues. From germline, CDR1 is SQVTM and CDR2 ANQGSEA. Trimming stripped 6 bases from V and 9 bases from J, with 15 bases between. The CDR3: CSVGKRMGSPLHF. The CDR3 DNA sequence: TGCAGCGTGGGGAAAAGGATGGGTTCACCCCTCCACTTT.

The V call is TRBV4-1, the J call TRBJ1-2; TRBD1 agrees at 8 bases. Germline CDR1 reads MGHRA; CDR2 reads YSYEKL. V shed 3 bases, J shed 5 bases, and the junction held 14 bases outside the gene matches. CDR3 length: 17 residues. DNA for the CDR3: TGCGCCAGCAGCCAGTCCAGAGGGACAGGCCTGCTGTATGGCTACACCTTC. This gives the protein CASSQSRGTGLLYGYTF.

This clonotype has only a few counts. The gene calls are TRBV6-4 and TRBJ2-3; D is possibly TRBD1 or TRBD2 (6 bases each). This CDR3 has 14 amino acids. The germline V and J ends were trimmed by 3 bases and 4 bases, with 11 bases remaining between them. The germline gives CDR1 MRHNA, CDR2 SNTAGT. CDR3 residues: CASSEWGAADTQYF. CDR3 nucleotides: TGTGCCAGCAGTGAATGGGGGGCAGCAGATACGCAGTATTTT.

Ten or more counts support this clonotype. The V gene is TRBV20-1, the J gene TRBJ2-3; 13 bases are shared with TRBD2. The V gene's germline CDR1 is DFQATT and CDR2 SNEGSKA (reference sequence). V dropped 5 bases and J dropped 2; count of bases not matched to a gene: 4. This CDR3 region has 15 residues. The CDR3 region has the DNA TGCAGTGCTGCAGGACTAGCGGGGGACACAGATACGCAGTATTTT. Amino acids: CSAAGLAGDTDTQYF.

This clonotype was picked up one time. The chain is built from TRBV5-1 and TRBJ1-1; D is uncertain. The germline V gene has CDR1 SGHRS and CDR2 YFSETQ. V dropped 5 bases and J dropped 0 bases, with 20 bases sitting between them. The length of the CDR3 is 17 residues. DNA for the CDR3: TGCGCCAGCAGGCTAAGGTCGGATACCGCCATGAACACTGAAGCTTTCTTT. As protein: CASRLRSDTAMNTEAFF. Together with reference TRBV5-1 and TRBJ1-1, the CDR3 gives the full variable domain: KAGVTQTPRYLIKTRGQQVTLSCSPISGHRSVSWYQQTPGQGLQFLFEYFSETQRNKGNFPGRFSGRQFSNSRSEMNVSTLELGDSALYLCASRLRSDTAMNTEAFFGQGTRLTVV.

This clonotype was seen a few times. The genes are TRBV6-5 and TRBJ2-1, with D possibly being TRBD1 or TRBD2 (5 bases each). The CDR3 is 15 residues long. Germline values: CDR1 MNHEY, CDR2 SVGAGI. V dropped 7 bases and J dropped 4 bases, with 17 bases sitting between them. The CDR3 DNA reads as TGTGCCAGCAATCCGAAGGGGCTAGCATACAATGAGCAGTTCTTC. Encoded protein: CASNPKGLAYNEQFF.

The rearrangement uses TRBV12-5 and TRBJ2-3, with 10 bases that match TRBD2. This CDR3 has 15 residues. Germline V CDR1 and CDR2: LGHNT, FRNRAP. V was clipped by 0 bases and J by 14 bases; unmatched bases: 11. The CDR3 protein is CASGLVLASGSGMYF. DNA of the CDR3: TGTGCTAGTGGTTTGGTACTGGCTAGCGGGAGTGGCATGTATTTT.

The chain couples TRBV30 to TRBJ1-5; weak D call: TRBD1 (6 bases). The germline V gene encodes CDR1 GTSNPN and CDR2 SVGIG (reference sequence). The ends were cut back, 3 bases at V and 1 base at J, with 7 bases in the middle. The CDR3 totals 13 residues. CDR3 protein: CAWSGQSNQPQHF. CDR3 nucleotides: TGTGCCTGGAGCGGACAGAGCAATCAGCCCCAGCATTTT.

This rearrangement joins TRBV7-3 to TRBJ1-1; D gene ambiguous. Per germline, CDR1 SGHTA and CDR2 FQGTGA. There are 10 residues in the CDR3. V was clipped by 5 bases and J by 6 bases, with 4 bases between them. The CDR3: CASSNSEAFF. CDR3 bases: TGTGCCAGCAGCAACTCTGAAGCTTTCTTT. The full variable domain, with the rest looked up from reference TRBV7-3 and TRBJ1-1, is GAGVSQTPSNKVTEKGKYVELRCDPISGHTALYWYRQSLGQGPEFLIYFQGTGAADDSGLPNDRFFAVRPEGSVSTLKIQRTERGDSAVYLCASSNSEAFFGQGTRLTVV.

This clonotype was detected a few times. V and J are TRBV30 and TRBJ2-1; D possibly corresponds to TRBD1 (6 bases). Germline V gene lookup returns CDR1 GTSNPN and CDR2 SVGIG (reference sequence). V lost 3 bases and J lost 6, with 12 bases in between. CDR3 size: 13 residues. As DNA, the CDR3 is TGTGCCTGGAGATCAGGGGTCGGCAATGAGCAGTTCTTC. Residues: CAWRSGVGNEQFF.

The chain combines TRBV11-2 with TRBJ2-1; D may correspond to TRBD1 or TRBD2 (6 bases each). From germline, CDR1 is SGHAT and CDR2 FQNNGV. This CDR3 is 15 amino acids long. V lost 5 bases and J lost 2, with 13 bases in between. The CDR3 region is CASSAGHFTYNEQFF. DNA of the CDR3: TGTGCCAGCAGCGCGGGACATTTCACCTACAATGAGCAGTTCTTC.

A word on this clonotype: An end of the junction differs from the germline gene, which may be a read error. The DNA for the CDR3 is TGTGCCATCAGTGAGAACGCAGCGGGGCAAGAGACCCGGTACTTC. Translated: CAISENAAGQETRYF. J is TRBJ2-5 and V is TRBV10-3; 7 nucleotides line up with TRBD2. This CDR3 has 15 residues. Per germline, CDR1 ENHRY and CDR2 SYGVKD.

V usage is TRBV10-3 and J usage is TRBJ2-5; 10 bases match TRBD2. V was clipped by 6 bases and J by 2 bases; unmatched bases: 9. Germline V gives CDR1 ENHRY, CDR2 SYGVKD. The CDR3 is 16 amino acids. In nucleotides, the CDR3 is TGTGCCATCAGCCTATTAGCGGGGGGCTCACAAGAGACCCAGTACTTC. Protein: CAISLLAGGSQETQYF.

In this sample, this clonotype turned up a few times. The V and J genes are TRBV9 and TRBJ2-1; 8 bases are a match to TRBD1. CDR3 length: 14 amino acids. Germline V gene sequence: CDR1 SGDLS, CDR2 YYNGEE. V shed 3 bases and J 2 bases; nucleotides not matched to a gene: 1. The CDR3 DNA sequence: TGTGCCAGCAGCGAGGGACAGGCCTACAATGAGCAGTTCTTC. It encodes CASSEGQAYNEQFF.

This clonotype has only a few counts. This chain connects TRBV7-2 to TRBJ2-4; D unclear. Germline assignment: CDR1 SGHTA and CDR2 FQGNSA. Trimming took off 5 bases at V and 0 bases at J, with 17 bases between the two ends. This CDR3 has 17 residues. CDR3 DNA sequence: TGTGCCAGCAGCGACCCTCGGGCAGCCGTAGCCAAAAACATTCAGTACTTC. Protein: CASSDPRAAVAKNIQYF.

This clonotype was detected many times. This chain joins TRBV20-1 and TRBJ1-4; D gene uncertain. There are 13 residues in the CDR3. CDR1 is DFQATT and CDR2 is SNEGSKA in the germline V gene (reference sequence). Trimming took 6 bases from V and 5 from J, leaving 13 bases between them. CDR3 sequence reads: CSARNELNEKLFF. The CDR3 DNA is TGCAGTGCGAGGAACGAGTTAAATGAAAAACTGTTTTTT.

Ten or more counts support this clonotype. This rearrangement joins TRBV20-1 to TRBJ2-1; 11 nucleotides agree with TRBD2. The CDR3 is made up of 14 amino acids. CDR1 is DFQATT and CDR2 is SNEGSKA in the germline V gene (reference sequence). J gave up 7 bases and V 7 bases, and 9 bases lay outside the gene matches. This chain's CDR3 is CSVAGGSGPNEQFF. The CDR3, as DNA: TGCAGTGTAGCGGGAGGGTCCGGACCTAATGAGCAGTTCTTC.

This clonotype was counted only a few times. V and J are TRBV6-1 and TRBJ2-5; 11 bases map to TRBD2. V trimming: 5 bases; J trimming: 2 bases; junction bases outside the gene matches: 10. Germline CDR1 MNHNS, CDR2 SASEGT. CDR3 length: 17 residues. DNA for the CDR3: TGTGCCAGCAGTCCAAGTCAGGCTAGCGGGGGGCAAGAGACCCAGTACTTC. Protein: CASSPSQASGGQETQYF.

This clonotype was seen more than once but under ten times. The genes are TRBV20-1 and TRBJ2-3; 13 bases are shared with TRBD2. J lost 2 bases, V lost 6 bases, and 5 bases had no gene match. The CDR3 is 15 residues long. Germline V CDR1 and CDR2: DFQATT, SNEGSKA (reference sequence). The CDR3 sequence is CSARLAGGPTDTQYF. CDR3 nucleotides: TGCAGTGCCCGACTAGCGGGGGGCCCCACAGATACGCAGTATTTT.

The CDR3 protein is CASSLRGAGAEQYF. In nucleotides, the CDR3 is TGTGCCAGCAGCTTGAGAGGCGCGGGCGCCGAGCAGTACTTC. This chain connects TRBV5-6 to TRBJ2-7; D might be TRBD2 (5 bases). Looked up from germline, CDR1 is SGHDT and CDR2 is YYEEEE. This CDR3 region has 14 residues. Trimming stripped 1 base from V and 6 bases from J, with 14 bases between.

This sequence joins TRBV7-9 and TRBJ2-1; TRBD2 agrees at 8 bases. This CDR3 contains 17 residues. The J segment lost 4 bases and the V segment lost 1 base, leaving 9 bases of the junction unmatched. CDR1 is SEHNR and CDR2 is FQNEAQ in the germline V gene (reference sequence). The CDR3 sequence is CASSLVDGGGTYNEQFF. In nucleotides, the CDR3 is TGTGCCAGCAGCTTAGTAGATGGCGGGGGGACTTACAATGAGCAGTTCTTC.

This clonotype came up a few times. The CDR3 is CASSLDLGAEAFF. Here the CDR3 DNA reads TGTGCCAGCAGCTTGGACTTGGGGGCTGAAGCTTTCTTT. The chain combines TRBV5-6 with TRBJ1-1; weak D call: TRBD1 (5 bases). Trimming took 0 bases from V and 6 from J, leaving 9 bases between them. Germline assignment: CDR1 SGHDT and CDR2 YYEEEE. The CDR3 covers 13 residues. The full variable domain, in which reference TRBV5-6 and TRBJ1-1 provide the parts outside the CDR3, is DAGVTQSPTHLIKTRGQQVTLRCSPKSGHDTVSWYQQALGQGPQFIFQYYEEEERQRGNFPDRFSGHQFPNYSSELNVNALLLGDSALYLCASSLDLGAEAFFGQGTRLTVV.